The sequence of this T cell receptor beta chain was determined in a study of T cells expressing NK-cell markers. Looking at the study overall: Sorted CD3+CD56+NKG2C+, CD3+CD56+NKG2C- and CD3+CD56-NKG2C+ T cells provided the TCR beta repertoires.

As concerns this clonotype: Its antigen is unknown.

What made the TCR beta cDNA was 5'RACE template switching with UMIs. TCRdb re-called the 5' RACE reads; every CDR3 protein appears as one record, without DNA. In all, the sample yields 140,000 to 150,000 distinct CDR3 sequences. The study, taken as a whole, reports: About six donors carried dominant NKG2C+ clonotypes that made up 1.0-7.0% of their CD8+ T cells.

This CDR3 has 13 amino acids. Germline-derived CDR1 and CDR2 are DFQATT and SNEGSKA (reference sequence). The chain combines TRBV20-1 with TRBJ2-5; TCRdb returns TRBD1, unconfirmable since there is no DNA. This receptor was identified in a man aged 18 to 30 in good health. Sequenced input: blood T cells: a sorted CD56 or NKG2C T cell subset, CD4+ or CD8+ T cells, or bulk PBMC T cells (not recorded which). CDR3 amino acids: CSAPPGVQETQYF.